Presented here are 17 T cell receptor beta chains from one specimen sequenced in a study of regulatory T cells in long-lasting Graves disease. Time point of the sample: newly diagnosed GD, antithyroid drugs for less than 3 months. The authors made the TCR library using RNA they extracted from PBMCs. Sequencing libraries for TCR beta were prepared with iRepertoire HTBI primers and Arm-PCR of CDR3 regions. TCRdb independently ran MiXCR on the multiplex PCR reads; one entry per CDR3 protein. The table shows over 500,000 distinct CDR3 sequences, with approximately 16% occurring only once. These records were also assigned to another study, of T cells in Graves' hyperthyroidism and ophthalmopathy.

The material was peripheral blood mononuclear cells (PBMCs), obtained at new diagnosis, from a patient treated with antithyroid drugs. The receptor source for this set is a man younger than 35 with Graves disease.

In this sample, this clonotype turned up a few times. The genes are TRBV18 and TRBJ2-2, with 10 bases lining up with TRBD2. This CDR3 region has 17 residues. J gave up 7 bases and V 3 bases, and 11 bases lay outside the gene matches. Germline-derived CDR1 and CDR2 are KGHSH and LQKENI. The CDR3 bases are TGTGCCAGCTCACCCACTGCTTCTAGCGGGAGTGTCGGGGAGCTGTTTTTT. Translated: CASSPTASSGSVGELFF. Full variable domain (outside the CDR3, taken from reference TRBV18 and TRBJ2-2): NAGVMQNPRHLVRRRGQEARLRCSPMKGHSHVYWYRQLPEEGLKFMVYLQKENIIDESGMPKERFSAEFPKEGPSILRIQQVVRGDSAAYFCASSPTASSGSVGELFFGEGSRLTVL.

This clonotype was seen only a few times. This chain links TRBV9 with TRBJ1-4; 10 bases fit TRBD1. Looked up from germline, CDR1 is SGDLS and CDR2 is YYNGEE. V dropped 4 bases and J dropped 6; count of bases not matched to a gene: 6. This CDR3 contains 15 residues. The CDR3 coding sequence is TGTGCCAGCAGCTTCCTAGGGACAGGGGATGAAAAACTGTTTTTT. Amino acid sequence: CASSFLGTGDEKLFF.

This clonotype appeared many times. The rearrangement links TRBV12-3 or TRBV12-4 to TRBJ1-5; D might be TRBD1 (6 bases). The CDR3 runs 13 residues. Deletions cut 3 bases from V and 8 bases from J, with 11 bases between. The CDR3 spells CASSFGGLEPQHF. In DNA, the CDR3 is TGTGCCAGCAGTTTCGGGGGGCTGGAGCCCCAGCATTTT.

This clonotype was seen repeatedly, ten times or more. The CDR3 reads CASSLRAGMTDTQYF. As DNA, the CDR3 is TGTGCCAGCAGCTTACGGGCGGGTATGACAGATACGCAGTATTTT. The rearrangement joins TRBV7-9 to TRBJ2-3; maybe TRBD2 (5 bases). Per the germline V gene, CDR1 is SEHNR and CDR2 is FQNEAQ (reference sequence). This CDR3 has 15 amino acids. Between the trimmed V and J ends, which lost 2 bases and 3 bases, there was a span of 12 bases.

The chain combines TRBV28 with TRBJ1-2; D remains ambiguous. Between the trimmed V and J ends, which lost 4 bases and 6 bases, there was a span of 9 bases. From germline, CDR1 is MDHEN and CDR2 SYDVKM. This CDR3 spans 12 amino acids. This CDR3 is CASSSQQDGYTF. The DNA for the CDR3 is TGTGCCAGCAGTTCCCAGCAGGATGGCTACACCTTC.

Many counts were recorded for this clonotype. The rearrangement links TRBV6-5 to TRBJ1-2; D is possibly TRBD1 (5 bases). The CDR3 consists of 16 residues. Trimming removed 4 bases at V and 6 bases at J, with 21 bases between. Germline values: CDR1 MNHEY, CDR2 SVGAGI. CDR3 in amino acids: CASSSLLWGHTDGYTF. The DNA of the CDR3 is TGTGCCAGCAGTTCCCTCCTCTGGGGCCATACAGATGGCTACACCTTC.

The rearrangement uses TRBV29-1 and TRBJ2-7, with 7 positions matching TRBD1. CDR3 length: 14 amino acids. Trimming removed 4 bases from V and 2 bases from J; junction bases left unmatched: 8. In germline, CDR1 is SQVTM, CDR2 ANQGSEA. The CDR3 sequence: CSVASRQGTYEQYF. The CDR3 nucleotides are TGCAGCGTTGCTTCTCGACAGGGTACCTACGAGCAGTACTTC.

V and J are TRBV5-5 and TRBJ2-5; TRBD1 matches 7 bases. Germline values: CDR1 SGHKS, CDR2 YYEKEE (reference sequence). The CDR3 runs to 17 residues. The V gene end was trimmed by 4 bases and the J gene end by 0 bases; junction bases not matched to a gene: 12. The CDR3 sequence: CASSKPTGSGHQETQYF. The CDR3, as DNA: TGTGCCAGCAGCAAGCCGACAGGGAGTGGCCACCAAGAGACCCAGTACTTC.

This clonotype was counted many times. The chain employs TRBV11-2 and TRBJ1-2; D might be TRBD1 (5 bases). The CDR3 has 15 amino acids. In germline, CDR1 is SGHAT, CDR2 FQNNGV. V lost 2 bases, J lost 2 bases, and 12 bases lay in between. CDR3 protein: CASSLNPGGNYGYTF. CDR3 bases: TGTGCCAGCAGCTTAAACCCGGGGGGGAACTATGGCTACACCTTC.

CDR3 coding DNA: TGCAGCGTTGAAGATCTGGGGGGCGATATGAACACTGAAGCTTTCTTT. Its protein is CSVEDLGGDMNTEAFF. The chain is built from TRBV29-1 and TRBJ1-1, with a tentative D call TRBD1 (6 bases). This CDR3 region has 16 residues. Germline CDR1 reads SQVTM; CDR2 reads ANQGSEA. The ends were cut back, 0 bases at V and 0 bases at J, with 14 bases in the middle.

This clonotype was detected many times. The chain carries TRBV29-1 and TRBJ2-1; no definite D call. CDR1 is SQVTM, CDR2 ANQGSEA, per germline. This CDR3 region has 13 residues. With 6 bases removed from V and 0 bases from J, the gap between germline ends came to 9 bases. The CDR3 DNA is TGCAGCGTCAAAACAAGCTCCTACAATGAGCAGTTCTTC. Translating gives CSVKTSSYNEQFF.

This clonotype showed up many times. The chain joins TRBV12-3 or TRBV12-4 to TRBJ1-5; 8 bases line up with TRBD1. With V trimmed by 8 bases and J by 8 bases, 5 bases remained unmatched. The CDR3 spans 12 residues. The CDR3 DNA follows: TGTGCCAGCGGGGACAGGTCAGAGCCCCAGCATTTT. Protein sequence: CASGDRSEPQHF.

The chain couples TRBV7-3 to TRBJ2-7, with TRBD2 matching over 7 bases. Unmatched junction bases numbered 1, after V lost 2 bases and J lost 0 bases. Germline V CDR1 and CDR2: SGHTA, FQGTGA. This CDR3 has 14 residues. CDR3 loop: CASSLWDYSYEQYF. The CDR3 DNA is TGTGCCAGCAGCTTATGGGACTACTCCTACGAGCAGTACTTC.

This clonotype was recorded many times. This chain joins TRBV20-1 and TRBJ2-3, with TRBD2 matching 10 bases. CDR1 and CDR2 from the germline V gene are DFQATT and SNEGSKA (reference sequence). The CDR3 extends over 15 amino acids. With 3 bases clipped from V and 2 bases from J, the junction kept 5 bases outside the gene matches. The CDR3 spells CSASGLADTTDTQYF. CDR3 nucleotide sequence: TGCAGTGCTAGTGGACTAGCGGATACCACAGATACGCAGTATTTT.

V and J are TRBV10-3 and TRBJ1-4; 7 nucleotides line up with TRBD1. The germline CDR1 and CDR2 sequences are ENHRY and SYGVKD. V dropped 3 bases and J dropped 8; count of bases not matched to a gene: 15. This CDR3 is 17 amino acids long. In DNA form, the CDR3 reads TGTGCCATCAGTGACCCCGAGTACAGGGGAACGCGGGAAAAACTGTTTTTT. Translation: CAISDPEYRGTREKLFF.

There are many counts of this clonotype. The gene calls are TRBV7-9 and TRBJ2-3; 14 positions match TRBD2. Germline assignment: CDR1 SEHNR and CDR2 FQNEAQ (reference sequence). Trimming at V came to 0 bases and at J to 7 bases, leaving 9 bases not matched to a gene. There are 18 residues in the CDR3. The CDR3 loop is CASSLAGVGTSGRYTQYF. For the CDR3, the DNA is TGTGCCAGCAGCTTAGCGGGGGTCGGGACTAGCGGGAGATATACGCAGTATTTT.

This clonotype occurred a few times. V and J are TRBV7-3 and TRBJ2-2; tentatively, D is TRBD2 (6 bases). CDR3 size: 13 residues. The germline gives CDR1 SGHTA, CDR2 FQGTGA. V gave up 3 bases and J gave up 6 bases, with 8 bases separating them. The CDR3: CASSLLASGELFF. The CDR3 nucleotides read TGTGCCAGCAGCTTGCTAGCGTCCGGGGAGCTGTTTTTT.